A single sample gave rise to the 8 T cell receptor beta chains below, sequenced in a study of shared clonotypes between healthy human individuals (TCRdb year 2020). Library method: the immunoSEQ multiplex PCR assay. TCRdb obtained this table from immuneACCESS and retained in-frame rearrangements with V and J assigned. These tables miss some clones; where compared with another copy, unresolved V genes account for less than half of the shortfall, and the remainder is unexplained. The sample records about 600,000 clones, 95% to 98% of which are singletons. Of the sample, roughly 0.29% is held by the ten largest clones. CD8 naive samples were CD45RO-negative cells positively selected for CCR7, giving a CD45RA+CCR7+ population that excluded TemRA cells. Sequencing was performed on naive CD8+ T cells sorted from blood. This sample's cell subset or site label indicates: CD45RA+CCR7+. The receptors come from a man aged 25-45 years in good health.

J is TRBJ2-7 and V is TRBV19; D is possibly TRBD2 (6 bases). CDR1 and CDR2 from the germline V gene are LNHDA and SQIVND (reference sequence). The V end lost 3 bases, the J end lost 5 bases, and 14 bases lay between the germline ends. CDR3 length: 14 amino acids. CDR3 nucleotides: TGTGCCAGTAGTATGATGGACTACGAACACGAGCAGTACTTC. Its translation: CASSMMDYEHEQYF.

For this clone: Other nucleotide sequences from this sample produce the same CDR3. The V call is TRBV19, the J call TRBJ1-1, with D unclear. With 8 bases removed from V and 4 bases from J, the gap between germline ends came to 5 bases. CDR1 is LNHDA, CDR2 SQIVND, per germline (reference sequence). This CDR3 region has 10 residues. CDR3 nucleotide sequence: TGTGCCAGTGGAGGCACTGAAGCTTTCTTT. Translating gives CASGGTEAFF.

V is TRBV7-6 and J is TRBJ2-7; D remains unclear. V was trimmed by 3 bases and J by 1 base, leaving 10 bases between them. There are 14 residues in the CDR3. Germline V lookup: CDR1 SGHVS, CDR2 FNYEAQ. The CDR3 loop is CASSFGAGSYEQYF. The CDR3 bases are TGTGCCAGCAGCTTTGGTGCCGGATCCTACGAGCAGTACTTC.

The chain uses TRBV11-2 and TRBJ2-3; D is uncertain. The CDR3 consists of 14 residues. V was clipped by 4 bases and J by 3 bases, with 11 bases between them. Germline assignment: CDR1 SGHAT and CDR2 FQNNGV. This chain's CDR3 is CASSSVTITDTQYF. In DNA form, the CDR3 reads TGTGCCAGCAGCTCAGTAACTATAACAGATACGCAGTATTTT.

CDR3: CASSLELAGAYEQYF. CDR3 DNA: TGTGCCAGCAGCTTAGAACTAGCGGGGGCCTACGAGCAGTACTTC. The genes are TRBV7-2 and TRBJ2-7; 11 nucleotides align to TRBD2. The germline gives CDR1 SGHTA, CDR2 FQGNSA. This CDR3 has 15 amino acids. V shed 1 base and J 2 bases; nucleotides not matched to a gene: 1.

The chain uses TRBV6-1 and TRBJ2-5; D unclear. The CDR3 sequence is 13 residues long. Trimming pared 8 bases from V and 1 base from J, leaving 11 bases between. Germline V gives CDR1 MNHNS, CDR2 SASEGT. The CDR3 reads CASGTETQETQYF. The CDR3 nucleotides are TGTGCCAGCGGTACAGAAACCCAAGAGACCCAGTACTTC.

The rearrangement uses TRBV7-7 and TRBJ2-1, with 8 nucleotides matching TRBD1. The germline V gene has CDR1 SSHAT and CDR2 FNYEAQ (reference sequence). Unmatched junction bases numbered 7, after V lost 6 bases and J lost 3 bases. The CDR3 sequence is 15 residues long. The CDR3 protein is CASSSGTGYYNEQFF. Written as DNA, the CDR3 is TGTGCCAGCAGTTCTGGGACAGGATACTACAATGAGCAGTTCTTC.

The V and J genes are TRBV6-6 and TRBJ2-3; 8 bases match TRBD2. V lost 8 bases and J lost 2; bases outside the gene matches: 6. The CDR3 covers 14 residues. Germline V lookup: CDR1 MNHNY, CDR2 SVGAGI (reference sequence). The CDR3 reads CASEAGAFTDTQYF. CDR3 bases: TGTGCCAGCGAAGCGGGAGCATTCACAGATACGCAGTATTTT.